The clone carrying this TCR beta chain has more than one count but fewer than ten. Its antigen is still unknown. The PCR had 60 Vbeta and 13 Jbeta primers. Data came from immunoSEQ multiplex PCR; TCRdb stores just in-frame clones and leaves some out. The sample has 85,000 to 120,000 clones; 75% are singletons. The CDR3 extends over 14 amino acids. J gave up 1 base and V 4 bases, and 1 base lay outside the gene matches. Germline lookup yields CDR1 SEHNR and CDR2 FQNEAQ (reference sequence). This sample is part of a study of cytomegalovirus exposure and HLA in healthy donors. General observations from the study: In a later analysis, V- and J-gene trimming of beta chains associated with a DCLRE1C missense variant, replicated independently. Common viral pathogens (according to a later analysis) appeared linked to several of the most significant clusters. Over 15,000 TCR beta sequences were associated with HLA alleles at 0.05 false discovery rate in a later analysis.

Sample: PBMCs. The gene calls are TRBV7-9 and TRBJ2-7; the match to TRBD2 covers 10 bases. The sequence was collected from a man in his forties in good health and CMV-seronegative. Here the CDR3 reads CASSSAGGSYEQYF. CDR3 bases: TGTGCCAGCAGCTCAGCGGGGGGGTCCTACGAGCAGTACTTC.